These T cell receptor beta chains were read from a single sample in a study of cytomegalovirus exposure and HLA in healthy donors. Method: immunoSEQ multiplex PCR; TCRdb's copy keeps in-frame clones and lacks some. The specimen's table records over 100,000 clones. Sequencing was done on a sample of PBMCs. These receptors all stem from a man aged 35-49 years in good health and CMV-seropositive. Both conserved end residues are part of each CDR3. A D gene is named only where the DNA matches it firmly.

TGTGCCAGCAGTGCCGGGACTAGCGGGAATGAGCAGTTCTTC,CASSAGTSGNEQFF,TRBD2,TRBV6-4,TRBJ2-1
TGCGCCAGCACCACAGGACTAGGCGGCTACGAGCAGTACTTC,CASTTGLGGYEQYF,TRBD2,TRBV4-1,TRBJ2-7
TGCGCCAGCAGACTTACACCGGGACAGGGCTATAGCAATCAGCCCCAGCATTTT,CASRLTPGQGYSNQPQHF,TRBD1,TRBV4-1,TRBJ1-5
TGTGCCAGCAGCTCGGGGATCTCAGATACGCAGTATTTT,CASSSGISDTQYF,-,TRBV7-9,TRBJ2-3
TGTGCCAGCAGTTTACTAGCGGGATCCAGAGAGACCCAGTACTTC,CASSLLAGSRETQYF,TRBD2,TRBV28,TRBJ2-5
TGTGCCAGCAGCACTCAAAGATTAGTCGGGGAGCTGTTTTTT,CASSTQRLVGELFF,-,TRBV11-1,TRBJ2-2
TGTGCCAGCTCACCCGCGCCCAGACAGGGTTGGAACACTGAAGCTTTCTTT,CASSPAPRQGWNTEAFF,TRBD1,TRBV18,TRBJ1-1
TGTGCCATCAGGGCAGGGGTGGAACAAGAGACCCAGTACTTC,CAIRAGVEQETQYF,-,TRBV10-3,TRBJ2-5
TGTGCCAGCAGCTCCGACAGGGGCAATGAGCAGTTCTTC,CASSSDRGNEQFF,TRBD1,TRBV7-3,TRBJ2-1
TGTGCCAGCAGCCCCCCGGGACTAGCGGATAAAAATGAGCAGTTCTTC,CASSPPGLADKNEQFF,TRBD2,TRBV7-2,TRBJ2-1
TGTGCCTGGAAGGCAGGGTACGGCGGGGGGTATGGCTACACCTTC,CAWKAGYGGGYGYTF,-,TRBV30,TRBJ1-2
TGTGCCAGCAGCCGGGCGTTGGAGGGAGAGACCCAGTACTTC,CASSRALEGETQYF,-,TRBV5-4,TRBJ2-5
TGTGCCAGCAGACAGGGACTAGCGGTCTCCTACGAGCAGTACTTC,CASRQGLAVSYEQYF,TRBD2,TRBV2,TRBJ2-7
TGTGCCAGCAGCGGGGGCAGGGGGGATAGCACTGAAGCTTTCTTT,CASSGGRGDSTEAFF,TRBD1,TRBV13,TRBJ1-1
TGTGCCAGCAGTGAATGGGGGGGGTCCTACAATGAGCAGTTCTTC,CASSEWGGSYNEQFF,TRBD2,TRBV25-1,TRBJ2-1
TGTGCCAGCAGTCCCACTAGCGGGAGCGTACGGACCCAGTACTTC,CASSPTSGSVRTQYF,TRBD2,TRBV2,TRBJ2-5
TGTGCCAGCAGTTCCGTGGGGGGTATGGGAGTCGGCGAGCAGTTCTTC,CASSSVGGMGVGEQFF,-,TRBV27,TRBJ2-1
TGTGCCAGCTCACCACTGAATTCGGGGGTTCCTGGAAACACCATATATTTT,CASSPLNSGVPGNTIYF,-,TRBV18,TRBJ1-3
TGTGCCAGCAGCTTCGCTCGGGAGACCCAGTACTTC,CASSFARETQYF,-,TRBV11-3,TRBJ2-5
TGTGCCAGCAGCCAAGTTTGGGGGGGATATTCGAGGGAGACCCAGTACTTC,CASSQVWGGYSRETQYF,TRBD2,TRBV14,TRBJ2-5
TGTGCCAGCCGAGTCGAACTCATGAACACTGAAGCTTTCTTT,CASRVELMNTEAFF,-,TRBV6-5,TRBJ1-1
TGTGCCAGCAGCTTAGCAGACAGTGAATTGAATCAGCCCCAGCATTTT,CASSLADSELNQPQHF,-,TRBV7-9,TRBJ1-5
TGTGCCAGCAGTTTGGTTTTAGCGGGCAGAAACACCGGGGAGCTGTTTTTT,CASSLVLAGRNTGELFF,TRBD2,TRBV28,TRBJ2-2
TGTGCCAGCCACAGGGGACGTGCGGAAAAACTGTTTTTT,CASHRGRAEKLFF,TRBD1,TRBV2,TRBJ1-4
TGTGCCAGCAGTCGACAGGGGGTGGGGCAGCCCCAGCATTTT,CASSRQGVGQPQHF,TRBD1,TRBV6-5,TRBJ1-5
TGTGCCAGCAGTGAAGCCTGGACTAGCAAAGCCAGCACAGATACGCAGTATTTT,CASSEAWTSKASTDTQYF,TRBD2,TRBV6-1,TRBJ2-3
TGCGCCAGCAGTGGTTCAAGAGGGTACAGCACAGATACGCAGTATTTT,CASSGSRGYSTDTQYF,-,TRBV10-1,TRBJ2-3
TGTGCCAGCAGTCCCCTATCGCTAGGAACCTACGAGCAGTACTTC,CASSPLSLGTYEQYF,-,TRBV28,TRBJ2-7
TGTGCCAGCAGCGGAAGGGAGAATAACTATGGCTACACCTTC,CASSGRENNYGYTF,-,TRBV5-6,TRBJ1-2
TGTGCCAGTAGCCGGGACAACCGGGATGAGCAGTTCTTC,CASSRDNRDEQFF,-,TRBV19,TRBJ2-1
TGTGCCACTGCGGGTTTTTCCTACAATGAGCAGTTCTTC,CATAGFSYNEQFF,-,TRBV19,TRBJ2-1
TGTGCCAGTAGTACGATACCAGGACAAATCAATCAGCCCCAGCATTTT,CASSTIPGQINQPQHF,-,TRBV19,TRBJ1-5
TGCAGCGTTGAAGGAGGTGGACACCTTTCCTACAATGAGCAGTTCTTC,CSVEGGGHLSYNEQFF,-,TRBV29-1,TRBJ2-1
TGTGCCAGCGGGCGACAGGCTAGCACAGATACGCAGTATTTT,CASGRQASTDTQYF,-,TRBV27,TRBJ2-3
TGTGCCAGCAGTGCATCCCAGGCTTGGGCTACGCGACAAGGCGGCTACACCTTC,CASSASQAWATRQGGYTF,-,TRBV6-1,TRBJ1-2
TGTGCCAGCAGCATGGGGGGGCTCGGGGCCAACGTCCTGACTTTC,CASSMGGLGANVLTF,-,TRBV5-8,TRBJ2-6
TGTGCCAGCAGCTTATCTCGGACAGCCATACCTATTACCTACGAGCAGTACTTC,CASSLSRTAIPITYEQYF,-,TRBV11-2,TRBJ2-7
TGCGCCAGCAGCACCGGACTAGCGGGACGCACAGATACGCAGTATTTT,CASSTGLAGRTDTQYF,TRBD2,TRBV5-1,TRBJ2-3
TGTGCCAGCAGCTTAGGGGGGGGTGCGCAGTTCTTC,CASSLGGGAQFF,TRBD2,TRBV7-8,TRBJ2-1
TGTGCCAGCAGCGGATTAGCGGGAGACACCGGGGAGCTGTTTTTT,CASSGLAGDTGELFF,TRBD2,TRBV9,TRBJ2-2
TGTGCCAGGAACCCCAGGGCCCCCTACAATGAGCAGTTCTTC,CARNPRAPYNEQFF,-,TRBV5-6,TRBJ2-1
TGTGCCAGTAGTGTCGAGGAGAGCACTGAAGCTTTCTTT,CASSVEESTEAFF,-,TRBV19,TRBJ1-1
TGTGCCAGCAGTTACTCGAGTCGGGGTGGGAGTAACCCGTTCTTC,CASSYSSRGGSNPFF,-,TRBV6-6,TRBJ2-1